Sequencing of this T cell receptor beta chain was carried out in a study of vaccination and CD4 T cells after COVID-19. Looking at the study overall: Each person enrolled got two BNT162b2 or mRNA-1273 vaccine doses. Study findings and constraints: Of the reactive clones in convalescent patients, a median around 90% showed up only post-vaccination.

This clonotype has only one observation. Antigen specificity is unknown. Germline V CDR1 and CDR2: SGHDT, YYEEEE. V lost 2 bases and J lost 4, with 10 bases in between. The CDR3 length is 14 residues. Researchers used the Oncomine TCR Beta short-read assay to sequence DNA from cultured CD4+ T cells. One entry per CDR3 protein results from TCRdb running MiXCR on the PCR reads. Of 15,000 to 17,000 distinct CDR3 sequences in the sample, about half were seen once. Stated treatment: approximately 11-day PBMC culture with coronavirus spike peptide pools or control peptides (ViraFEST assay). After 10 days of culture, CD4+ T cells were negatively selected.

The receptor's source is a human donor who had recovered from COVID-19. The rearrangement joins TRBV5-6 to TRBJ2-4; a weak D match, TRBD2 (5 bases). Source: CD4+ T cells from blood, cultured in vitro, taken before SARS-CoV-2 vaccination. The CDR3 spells CASSLGRRKNIQYF. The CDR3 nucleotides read TGTGCCAGCAGCTTAGGCCGGAGGAAAAACATTCAGTACTTC.